This entry lists 8 T cell receptor beta chains sequenced from one sample in a study of cytotoxic CD8 clonotypes in ibrutinib-treated CLL. Profiled with immunoSEQ multiplex PCR; TCRdb holds only in-frame clones, not every one. Found here are around 310,000 clones, roughly 85% of them singletons; the top ten hold over 5%. This specimen was PBMCs, taken before ibrutinib treatment. Receptors originate from a human donor with chronic lymphocytic leukemia.

In its sample, this clone was seen a few times. This rearrangement joins TRBV4-2 to TRBJ1-5, with D unresolved. Germline V gene data show CDR1 as LGHNA and CDR2 as YNFKEQ. The CDR3 has 13 residues. V was pared by 1 base and J by 7 bases, with 8 bases between. The CDR3 DNA reads as TGTGCCAGCAGCCAAGGAGTTTCCCAGCCCCAGCATTTT. Amino acids: CASSQGVSQPQHF.

This chain uses TRBV27 with TRBJ2-1, with 11 bases that match TRBD2. Trimming removed 3 bases from V and 4 bases from J; junction bases left unmatched: 20. Germline-derived CDR1 and CDR2 are MNHEY and SMNVEV (reference sequence). The length of the CDR3 is 21 residues. This CDR3 is CASSFLKGLAGGMGLYNEQFF. CDR3 coding DNA: TGTGCCAGCAGTTTTTTGAAGGGTCTAGCGGGAGGAATGGGCCTATACAATGAGCAGTTCTTC.

This rearrangement joins TRBV29-1 to TRBJ2-1; D possibly corresponds to TRBD2 (6 bases). The CDR3 length is 12 residues. Germline V gene sequence: CDR1 SQVTM, CDR2 ANQGSEA. With 7 bases removed from V and 12 bases from J, the gap between germline ends came to 19 bases. DNA of the CDR3: TGCAGCGGGGGGGACTCCGGCGTTGGGCAGTTCTTC. Translating gives CSGGDSGVGQFF.

This clone was seen more than once but under ten times. The J gene is TRBJ2-2, the V gene TRBV19, with a tentative D call TRBD2 (5 bases). Germline CDR1 LNHDA, CDR2 SQIVND (reference sequence). CDR3 length: 17 residues. Trimming removed 5 bases from V and 7 bases from J, with 23 bases in between. CDR3 sequence (DNA): TGTGCCAGTAGTTATGATAGCGTCGGGGTGTGGGGCGGGGAGCTGTTTTTT. Protein product: CASSYDSVGVWGGELFF.

V is TRBV9 and J is TRBJ2-3; the match to TRBD1 covers 8 bases. V was clipped by 0 bases and J by 4 bases; unmatched bases: 4. This CDR3 has 15 amino acids. Germline lookup yields CDR1 SGDLS and CDR2 YYNGEE. CDR3 loop: CASSVVQGGSDTQYF. In nucleotides, the CDR3 is TGTGCCAGCAGCGTAGTACAGGGGGGTTCAGATACGCAGTATTTT.

This clone was detected only a few times. The CDR3 spells CASSEGLAGDGYTF. The CDR3 DNA is TGTGCCAGCAGCGAGGGCCTTGCAGGCGATGGCTACACCTTC. This chain connects TRBV9 to TRBJ1-2, with D unclear. CDR3 length: 14 residues. Germline CDR1 is SGDLS and CDR2 is YYNGEE. Trimming removed 3 bases at V and 6 bases at J, with 15 bases between.

The chain couples TRBV5-1 to TRBJ2-6; D not resolved. The CDR3 length is 14 residues. Germline loops: CDR1 SGHRS, CDR2 YFSETQ. V was shortened by 3 bases and J by 0 bases, with 4 bases between the two germline ends. CDR3 bases: TGCGCCAGCAGCTCCAACTCTGGGGCCAACGTCCTGACTTTC. This codes for CASSSNSGANVLTF.

The chain combines TRBV30 with TRBJ1-3, with D unclear. Trimming stripped 5 bases from V and 2 bases from J, with 13 bases between. This CDR3 is 14 amino acids long. CDR1 and CDR2 from the germline V gene are GTSNPN and SVGIG (reference sequence). The CDR3 region is CAWATKGTGNTIYF. The CDR3 DNA sequence: TGTGCCTGGGCAACGAAAGGAACTGGAAACACCATATATTTT.